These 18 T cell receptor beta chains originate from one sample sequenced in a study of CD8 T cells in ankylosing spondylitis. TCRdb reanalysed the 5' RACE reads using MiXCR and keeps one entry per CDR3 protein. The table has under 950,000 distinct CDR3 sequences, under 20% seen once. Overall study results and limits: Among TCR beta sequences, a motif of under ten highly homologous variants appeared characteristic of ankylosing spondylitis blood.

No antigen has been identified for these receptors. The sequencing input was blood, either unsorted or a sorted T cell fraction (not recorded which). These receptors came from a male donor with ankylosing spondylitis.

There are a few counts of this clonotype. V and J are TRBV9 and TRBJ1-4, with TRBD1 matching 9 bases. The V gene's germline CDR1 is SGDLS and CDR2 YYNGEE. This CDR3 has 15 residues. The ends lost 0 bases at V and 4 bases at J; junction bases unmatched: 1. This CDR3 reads CASSVEGQGNEKLFF. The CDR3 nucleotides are TGTGCCAGCAGCGTAGAGGGACAGGGTAATGAAAAACTGTTTTTT. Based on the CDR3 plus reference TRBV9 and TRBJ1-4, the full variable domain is DSGVTQTPKHLITATGQRVTLRCSPRSGDLSVYWYQQSLDQGLQFLIQYYNGEERAKGNILERFSAQQFPDLHSELNLSSLELGDSALYFCASSVEGQGNEKLFFGSGTQLSVL.

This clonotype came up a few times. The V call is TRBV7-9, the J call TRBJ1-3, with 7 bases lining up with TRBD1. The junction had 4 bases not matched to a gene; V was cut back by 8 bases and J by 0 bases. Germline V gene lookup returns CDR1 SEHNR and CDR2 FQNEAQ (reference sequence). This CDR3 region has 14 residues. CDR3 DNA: TGTGCCAGCTTACAGGGGACCTCTGGAAACACCATATATTTT. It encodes CASLQGTSGNTIYF.

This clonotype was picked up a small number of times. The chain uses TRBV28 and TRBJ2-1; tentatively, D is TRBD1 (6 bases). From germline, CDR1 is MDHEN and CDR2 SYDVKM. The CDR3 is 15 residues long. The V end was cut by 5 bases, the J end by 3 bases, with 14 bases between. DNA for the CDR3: TGTGCCAGCAGTGGACGACAGGAATACTACAATGAGCAGTTCTTC. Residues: CASSGRQEYYNEQFF.

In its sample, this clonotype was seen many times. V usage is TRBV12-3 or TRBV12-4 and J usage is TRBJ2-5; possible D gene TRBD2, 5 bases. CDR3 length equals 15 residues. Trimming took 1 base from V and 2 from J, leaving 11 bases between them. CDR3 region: CASSLGLAQQETQYF. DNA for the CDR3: TGTGCCAGCAGTTTAGGGCTAGCCCAGCAAGAGACCCAGTACTTC.

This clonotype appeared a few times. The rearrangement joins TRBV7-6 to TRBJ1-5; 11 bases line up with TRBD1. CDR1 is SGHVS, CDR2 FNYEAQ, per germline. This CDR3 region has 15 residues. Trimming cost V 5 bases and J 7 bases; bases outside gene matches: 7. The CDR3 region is CASSPGTGGQQPQHF. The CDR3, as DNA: TGTGCCAGCAGCCCGGGGACAGGGGGTCAGCAGCCCCAGCATTTT.

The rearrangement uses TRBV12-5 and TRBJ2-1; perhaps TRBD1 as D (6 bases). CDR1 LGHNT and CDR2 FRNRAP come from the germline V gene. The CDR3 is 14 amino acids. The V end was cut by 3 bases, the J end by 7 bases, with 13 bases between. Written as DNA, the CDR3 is TGTGCTAGTGGTTTTGGGGGCTCGGGGAATGAGCAGTTCTTC. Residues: CASGFGGSGNEQFF. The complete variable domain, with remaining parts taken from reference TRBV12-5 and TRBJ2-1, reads DARVTQTPRHKVTEMGQEVTMRCQPILGHNTVFWYRQTMMQGLELLAYFRNRAPLDDSGMPKDRFSAEMPDATLATLKIQPSEPRDSAVYFCASGFGGSGNEQFFGPGTRLTVL.

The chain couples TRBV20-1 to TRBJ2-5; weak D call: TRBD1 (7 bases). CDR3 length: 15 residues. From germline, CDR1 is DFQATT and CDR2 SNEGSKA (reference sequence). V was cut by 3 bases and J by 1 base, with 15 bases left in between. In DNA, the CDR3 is TGCAGTGCTAGTGGCGGGCAGGGGGGCCAAGAGACCCAGTACTTC. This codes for CSASGGQGGQETQYF.

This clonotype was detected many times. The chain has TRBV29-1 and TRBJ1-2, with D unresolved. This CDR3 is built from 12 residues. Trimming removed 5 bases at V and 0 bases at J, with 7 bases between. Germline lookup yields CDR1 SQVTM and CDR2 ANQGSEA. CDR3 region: CSVIPPNYGYTF. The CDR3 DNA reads TGCAGCGTTATACCCCCTAACTATGGCTACACCTTC. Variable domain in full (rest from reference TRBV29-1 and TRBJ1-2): SAVISQKPSRDICQRGTSLTIQCQVDSQVTMMFWYRQQPGQSLTLIATANQGSEATYESGFVIDKFPISRPNLTFSTLTVSNMSPEDSSIYLCSVIPPNYGYTFGSGTRLTVV.

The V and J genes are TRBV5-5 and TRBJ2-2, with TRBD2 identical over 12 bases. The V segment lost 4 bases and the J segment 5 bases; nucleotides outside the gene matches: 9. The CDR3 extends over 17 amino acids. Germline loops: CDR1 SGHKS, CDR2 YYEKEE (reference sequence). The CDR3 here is CASSPTSGLAGTGELFF. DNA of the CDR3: TGTGCCAGCAGCCCGACATCCGGACTAGCGGGGACCGGGGAGCTGTTTTTT.

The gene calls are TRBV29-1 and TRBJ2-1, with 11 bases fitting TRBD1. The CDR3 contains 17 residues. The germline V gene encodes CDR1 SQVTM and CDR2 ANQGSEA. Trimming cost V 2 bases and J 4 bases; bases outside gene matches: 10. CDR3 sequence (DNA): TGCAGCGTTGAAATCTGGGCGGGGACAGGGGGTTACAATGAGCAGTTCTTC. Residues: CSVEIWAGTGGYNEQFF.

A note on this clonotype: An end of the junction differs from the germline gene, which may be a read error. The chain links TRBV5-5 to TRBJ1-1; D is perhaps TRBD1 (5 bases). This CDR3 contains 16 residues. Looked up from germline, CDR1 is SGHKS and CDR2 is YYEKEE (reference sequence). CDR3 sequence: CASTQSAGYSFLGSSF. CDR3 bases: TGTGCCAGCACCCAGAGCGCAGGGTATTCTTTCCTCGGCTCGTCCTTT.

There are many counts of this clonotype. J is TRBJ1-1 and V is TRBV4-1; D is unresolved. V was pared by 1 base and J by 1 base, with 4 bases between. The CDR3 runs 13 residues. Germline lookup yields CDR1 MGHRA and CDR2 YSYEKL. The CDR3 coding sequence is TGCGCCAGCAGCCAAGCCGCGAACACTGAAGCTTTCTTT. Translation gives CASSQAANTEAFF.

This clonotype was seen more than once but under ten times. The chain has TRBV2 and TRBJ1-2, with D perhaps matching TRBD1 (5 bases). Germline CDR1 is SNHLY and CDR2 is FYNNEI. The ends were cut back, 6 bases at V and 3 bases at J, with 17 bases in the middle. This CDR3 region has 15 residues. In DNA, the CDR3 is TGTGCCAGCAGAGTGGTAGGGAGGGGATACTATGGCTACACCTTC. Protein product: CASRVVGRGYYGYTF.

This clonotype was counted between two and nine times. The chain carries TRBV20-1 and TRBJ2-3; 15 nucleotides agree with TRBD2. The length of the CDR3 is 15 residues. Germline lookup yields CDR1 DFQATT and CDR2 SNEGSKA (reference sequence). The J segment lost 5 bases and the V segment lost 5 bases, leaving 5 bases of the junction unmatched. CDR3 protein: CSAGLAGGREDTQYF. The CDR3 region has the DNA TGCAGTGCTGGACTAGCGGGAGGGAGGGAAGATACGCAGTATTTT.

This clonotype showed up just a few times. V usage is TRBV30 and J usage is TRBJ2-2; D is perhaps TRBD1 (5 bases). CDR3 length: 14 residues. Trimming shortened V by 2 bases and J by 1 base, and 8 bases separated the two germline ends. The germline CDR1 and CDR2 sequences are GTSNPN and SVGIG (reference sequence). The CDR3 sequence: CAWSRGQNTGELFF. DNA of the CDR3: TGTGCCTGGAGTAGGGGTCAGAACACCGGGGAGCTGTTTTTT.

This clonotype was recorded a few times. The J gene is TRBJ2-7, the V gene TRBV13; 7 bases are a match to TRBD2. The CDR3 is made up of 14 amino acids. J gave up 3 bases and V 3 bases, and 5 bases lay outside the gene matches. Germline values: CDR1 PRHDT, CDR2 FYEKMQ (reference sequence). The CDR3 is CASSFGRGGYEQYF. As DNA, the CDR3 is TGTGCCAGCAGCTTTGGGAGGGGCGGCTACGAGCAGTACTTC.

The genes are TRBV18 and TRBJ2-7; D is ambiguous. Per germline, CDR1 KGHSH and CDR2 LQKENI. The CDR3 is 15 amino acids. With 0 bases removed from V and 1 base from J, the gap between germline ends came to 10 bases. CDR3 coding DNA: TGTGCCAGCTCACCACCCAATCTGGGATCCTACGAGCAGTACTTC. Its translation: CASSPPNLGSYEQYF.

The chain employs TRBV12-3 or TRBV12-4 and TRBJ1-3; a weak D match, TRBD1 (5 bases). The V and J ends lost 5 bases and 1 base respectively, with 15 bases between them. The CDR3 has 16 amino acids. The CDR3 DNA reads TGTGCCAGCAGTCCAACCCGGGGGAAATCTGGAAACACCATATATTTT. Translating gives CASSPTRGKSGNTIYF.